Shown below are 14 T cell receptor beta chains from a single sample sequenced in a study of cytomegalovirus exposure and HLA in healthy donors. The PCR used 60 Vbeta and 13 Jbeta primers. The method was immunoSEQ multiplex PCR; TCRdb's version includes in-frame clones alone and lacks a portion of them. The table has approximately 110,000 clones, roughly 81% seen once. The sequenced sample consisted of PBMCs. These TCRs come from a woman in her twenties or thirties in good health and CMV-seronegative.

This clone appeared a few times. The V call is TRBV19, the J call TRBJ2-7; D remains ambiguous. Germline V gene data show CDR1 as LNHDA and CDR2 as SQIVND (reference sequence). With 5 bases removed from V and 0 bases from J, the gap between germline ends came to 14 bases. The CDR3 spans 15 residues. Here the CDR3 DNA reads TGTGCCAGTAGTTTGGAGCGTGGCTACTCCTACGAGCAGTACTTC. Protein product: CASSLERGYSYEQYF.

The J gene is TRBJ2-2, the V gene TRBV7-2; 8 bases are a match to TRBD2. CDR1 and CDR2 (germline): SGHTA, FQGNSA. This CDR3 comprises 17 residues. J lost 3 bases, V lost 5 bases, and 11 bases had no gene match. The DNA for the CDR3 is TGTGCCAGCAGCACGAGAGGACTAGCTAGAGACACCGGGGAGCTGTTTTTT. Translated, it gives CASSTRGLARDTGELFF.

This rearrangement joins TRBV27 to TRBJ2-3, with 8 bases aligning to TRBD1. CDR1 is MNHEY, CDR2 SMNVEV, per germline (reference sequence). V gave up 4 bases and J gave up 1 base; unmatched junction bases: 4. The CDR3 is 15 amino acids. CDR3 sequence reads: CASSSGTGRTDTQYF. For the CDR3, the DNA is TGTGCCAGCAGTTCCGGGACAGGACGCACAGATACGCAGTATTTT.

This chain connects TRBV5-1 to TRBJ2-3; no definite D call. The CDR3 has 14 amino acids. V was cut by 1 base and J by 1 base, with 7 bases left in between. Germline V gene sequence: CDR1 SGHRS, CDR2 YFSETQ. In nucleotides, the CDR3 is TGCGCCAGCAGCTTGAATCAGGGCACAGATACGCAGTATTTT. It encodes CASSLNQGTDTQYF.

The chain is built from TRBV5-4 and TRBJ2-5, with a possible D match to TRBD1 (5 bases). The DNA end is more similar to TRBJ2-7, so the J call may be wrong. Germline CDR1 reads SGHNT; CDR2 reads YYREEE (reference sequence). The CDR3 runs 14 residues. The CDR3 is CASSLDQGSYEQYF. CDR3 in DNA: TGTGCCAGCAGCTTGGACCAGGGAAGCTACGAGCAGTACTTC.

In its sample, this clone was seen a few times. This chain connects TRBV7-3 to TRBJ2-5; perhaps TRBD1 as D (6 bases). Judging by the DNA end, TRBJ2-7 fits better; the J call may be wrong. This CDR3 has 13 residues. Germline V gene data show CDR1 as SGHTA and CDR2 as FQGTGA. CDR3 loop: CASSTGTTYEQYF. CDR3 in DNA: TGTGCCAGCAGCACAGGGACAACCTACGAGCAGTACTTC.

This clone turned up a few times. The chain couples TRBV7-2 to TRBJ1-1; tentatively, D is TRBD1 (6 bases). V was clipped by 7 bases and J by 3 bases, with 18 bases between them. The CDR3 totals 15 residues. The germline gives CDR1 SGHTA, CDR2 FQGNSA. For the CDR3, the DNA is TGTGCCAGCACCGAGAGCTCTACAGGGTACACTGAAGCTTTCTTT. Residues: CASTESSTGYTEAFF.

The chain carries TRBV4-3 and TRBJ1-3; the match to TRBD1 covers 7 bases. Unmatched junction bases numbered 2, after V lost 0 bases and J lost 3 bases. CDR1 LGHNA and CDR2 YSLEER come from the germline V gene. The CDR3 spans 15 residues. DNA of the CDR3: TGCGCCAGCAGCCAAGATACAGGGGATGGAAACACCATATATTTT. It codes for CASSQDTGDGNTIYF.

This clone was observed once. The CDR3 spells CASSPGTRTGELFF. The CDR3 nucleotides read TGTGCCAGCAGCCCGGGAACGAGGACCGGGGAGCTGTTTTTT. V gene TRBV11-3 combines with J gene TRBJ2-2; perhaps TRBD2 as D (5 bases). The CDR3 sequence is 14 residues long. Germline CDR1 is SGHNT and CDR2 is YENEEA. The V end lost 5 bases, the J end lost 5 bases, and 12 bases lay between the germline ends.

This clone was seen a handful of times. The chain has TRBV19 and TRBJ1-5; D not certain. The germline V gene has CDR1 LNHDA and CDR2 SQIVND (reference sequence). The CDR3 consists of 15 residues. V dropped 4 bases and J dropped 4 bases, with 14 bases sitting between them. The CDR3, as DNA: TGTGCCAGTAGTAGGAGCGGAGATATGAATCAGCCCCAGCATTTT. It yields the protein CASSRSGDMNQPQHF.

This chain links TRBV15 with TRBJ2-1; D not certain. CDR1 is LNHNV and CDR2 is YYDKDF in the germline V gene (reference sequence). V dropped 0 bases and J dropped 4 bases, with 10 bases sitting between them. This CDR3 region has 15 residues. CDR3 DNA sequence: TGTGCCACCAGCAGAGATTTCGCTAGTTACAATGAGCAGTTCTTC. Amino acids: CATSRDFASYNEQFF.

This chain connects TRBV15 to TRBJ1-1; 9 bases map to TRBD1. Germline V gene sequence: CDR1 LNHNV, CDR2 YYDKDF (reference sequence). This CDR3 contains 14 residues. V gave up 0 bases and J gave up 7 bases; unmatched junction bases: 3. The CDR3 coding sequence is TGTGCCACCAGCAGAGATGGGACAGGGATTGAAGCTTTCTTT. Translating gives CATSRDGTGIEAFF.

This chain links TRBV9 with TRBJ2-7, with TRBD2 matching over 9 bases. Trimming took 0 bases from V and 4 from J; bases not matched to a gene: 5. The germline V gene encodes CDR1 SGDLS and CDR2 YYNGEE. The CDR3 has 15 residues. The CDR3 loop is CASSVEGGRAYEQYF. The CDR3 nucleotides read TGTGCCAGCAGCGTAGAAGGCGGGAGGGCATACGAGCAGTACTTC.

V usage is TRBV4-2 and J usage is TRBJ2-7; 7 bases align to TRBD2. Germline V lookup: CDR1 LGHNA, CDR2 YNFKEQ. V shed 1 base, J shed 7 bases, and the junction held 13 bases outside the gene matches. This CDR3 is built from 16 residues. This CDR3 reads CASSQGNSGPGWEQYF. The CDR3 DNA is TGTGCCAGCAGCCAAGGGAATAGCGGGCCGGGTTGGGAGCAGTACTTC.